The source of this T cell receptor (beta chain) is a study of blood T cell repertoires in COVID-19 (dated by TCRdb to 2020 to 2021). At the level of the whole study: Samples from collaborators originated in the United States, Italy and Spain and spanned both the acute and convalescent phases of COVID-19. The repertoires were released in a freely available public database meant as a resource for research on the immune response to SARS-CoV-2. Deeply sampled blood TCRbeta repertoires from subjects exposed to, actively infected with, or recovered from COVID-19 were included in the dataset. The material from the prospective study consisted of cDNA or gDNA derived from T cells, B-cell-depleted T cells, or PBMCs. The sample metadata nearly always contained a de-identified subject ID, COVID-19 status, age in years and sex. The samples were drawn from two sources: the first 160 participants of the ongoing ImmuneRACE study, and 1,000 to 1,500 subjects contributed by 6 global collaborators. Where HLA class I and class II types were available, the types were taken from metadata supplied by the sample provider, not from assay-based typing. General study outcomes and caveats: The amount of clinical and demographic metadata varied by source and participant and was provided uncurated.

TCRbeta CDR3 regions were amplified from genomic DNA by means of the immunoSEQ Assay, a bias-controlled multiplex PCR. The authors' analysis ran thus. Nucleated cell counts per sample were estimated from amplification of reference gene primers within the assay. Sequence reads were collapsed and filtered to measure the absolute abundance of every unique TCRbeta CDR3 rearrangement. Productive Simpson clonality was computed per sample as the square root of Simpson's diversity index over productive rearrangements. TCRdb carries this immuneACCESS record with in-frame sequences only. Its versions omit some clonotypes, under half of them owing to an unresolved V gene in the studies checked, with the rest unexplained. V, J and clone size are those of that table, while D and trimming were read from the DNA. This sample comprises tens of thousands of clones, around three quarters of them detected only once. The top ten hold around 49% of the sample.

V and J are truncated by 4 bases and 2 bases respectively, leaving an intervening sequence of 10 bases. CDR1 and CDR2, looked up from the germline V gene (reference sequence), are LGHDT and YNNKEL. Its CDR3 holds 14 amino acids, cysteine through phenylalanine. The CDR3 DNA has 42 bases and is translated from base 1. Collaborating institutions collected whole blood in K2EDTA tubes following their own protocols. For TCRbeta analysis, collaborator samples were shipped as frozen whole blood, as isolated PBMCs, or as DNA extracted from either sample type. Of note for this clone: Its binding antigen is unknown. The sample holds no much larger clone one base away, and base qualities are not on file.

Sequencing was done on a sample of peripheral blood. This receptor was taken from a human donor in a cohort sampled during active COVID-19. Recombination joined TRBV3-1 (or the pseudogene TRBV3-2) with TRBJ2-3; the best D guess is TRBD1, with 6 bases matching. The DNA sequence follows: TGTGCCAGCAGCCCGGGACACTACACAGATACGCAGTATTTT. The translation is CASSPGHYTDTQYF.